A selection of T cell receptor beta chains follows, all from one sample in a study of cytomegalovirus exposure and HLA in healthy donors. Clones were sequenced by immunoSEQ multiplex PCR, and TCRdb holds only the in-frame ones, with some missing. Of about 130,000 clones listed, 80% are singletons. Sequences were obtained from PBMCs. These receptor sequences come from a woman aged 35 to 49 in good health and CMV-seronegative. Both conserved end residues are part of each CDR3.

j_call	v_call	cdr3_length	cdr3_aa
TRBJ2-1	TRBV4-3	16	CASSQELLAGDNEQFF
TRBJ1-1	TRBV27	14	CASSPGGWNTEAFF
TRBJ2-1	TRBV9	15	CASSLGTSGSDEQFF
TRBJ2-5	TRBV11-2	16	CASSFLAGGPVETQYF
TRBJ2-1	TRBV5-1	15	CASTHEGVSYNEQFF
TRBJ2-2	TRBV11-1	16	CASSLRSAPGVGELFF
TRBJ2-1	TRBV5-1	14	CASSRRLADNEQFF
TRBJ2-7	TRBV19	13	CASSTDRAYEQYF
TRBJ1-1	TRBV11-3	14	CASSRGSGNTEAFF
TRBJ2-1	TRBV9	15	CASNSEGAGYNEQFF
TRBJ1-6	TRBV11-3	13	CASSYGPNSPLHF
TRBJ2-7	TRBV25-1	14	CASSAWEVPYEQYF
TRBJ2-5	TRBV4-2	13	CASSQGREETQYF
TRBJ2-7	TRBV28	16	CASSSRLAGGVYEQYF
TRBJ2-7	TRBV27	13	CASSLGAGCEQYF
TRBJ2-2	TRBV29-1	13	CSVGTGYPGELFF
TRBJ1-2	TRBV6-1	14	CASTHGQEHYGYTF
TRBJ2-7	TRBV19	14	CASSIIAGVNEQYF
TRBJ2-7	TRBV6-6	13	CASSGTGGTEQYF
TRBJ2-7	TRBV27	16	CASSPPGVRRSYEQYF
TRBJ2-2	TRBV9	14	CASSVAGVTGELFF
TRBJ2-7	TRBV7-8	15	CASSLDREAGQRAYF
TRBJ1-1	TRBV5-1	14	CASSSGQANTEAFF
TRBJ1-2	TRBV21-1	14	CASPRPTGRYGYTF
TRBJ1-6	TRBV9	15	CASSPTGTPYSPLHF
TRBJ1-2	TRBV20-1	11	CSARTGYGYTF
TRBJ2-3	TRBV15	15	CATSRDPEGADTQYF
TRBJ1-1	TRBV5-1	21	CASSLFWIRGGQGARGTEAFF
TRBJ2-1	TRBV7-2	14	CASSVPTSGGKEFF
TRBJ1-1	TRBV15	17	CATSRDGSYPRDTEAFF
TRBJ2-3	TRBV28	14	CASSLPLSTDTQYF
TRBJ1-1	TRBV9	15	CASSPGGMIYTEAFF
TRBJ2-4	TRBV23-1	15	CATSFMGAAKNIQYF
TRBJ2-5	TRBV27	13	CASSLAGDKTQYF
TRBJ1-6	TRBV5-1	16	CASSLAGGGKGSPLHF
TRBJ2-2	TRBV27	14	CASSHHGGTGELFF
TRBJ1-2	TRBV7-2	13	CASSSQGVDGYTF
TRBJ1-1	TRBV7-9	13	CASSLRQSTEAFF
TRBJ2-7	TRBV27	14	CASSFSSGVYEQYF
TRBJ2-3	TRBV5-4	20	CASSLAWGTSGGTSTDTQYF
TRBJ1-2	TRBV9	15	CASGVPGTGGSGYTF
TRBJ1-2	TRBV19	15	CASSNGGRGTRGYTF
TRBJ2-1	TRBV28	15	CASSLGTGPYNEQFF
TRBJ2-1	TRBV4-3	17	CASSQEWAASSYNEQFF
TRBJ1-1	TRBV5-1	14	CASSLVGGGTEAFF
TRBJ2-7	TRBV19	13	CASGQRGSYEQYF
TRBJ1-1	TRBV10-3	15	CAISTRGFFNTEAFF
TRBJ2-7	TRBV19	13	CASSSGQPYEQYF
TRBJ2-4	TRBV6-6	13	CASSSGLAVIQYF
TRBJ1-1	TRBV4-3	14	CASSQMGHNTEAFF
TRBJ2-5	TRBV11-1	16	CASSSRSRTQQETQYF
TRBJ1-6	TRBV28	18	CASSLGGAASSYNSPLHF
TRBJ2-7	TRBV5-1	16	CASSLAGVGSGYEQYF
TRBJ1-1	TRBV29-1	13	CSVDGPGNTEAFF
TRBJ1-5	TRBV27	15	CASSSSVGNFLAQHF
TRBJ2-7	TRBV14	14	CASSPRPGSHEQYF